What follows describes a single T cell receptor beta chain. Its target is unknown. This CDR3 is 15 amino acids long. Germline V CDR1 and CDR2: MDHEN, SYDVKM. V gave up 3 bases and J gave up 9 bases; unmatched junction bases: 11. 13 Jbeta primers and 60 Vbeta primers were used for the PCR. This table comes from immunoSEQ multiplex PCR, and its TCRdb copy is limited to in-frame clones, with some not included. The profile covers tens of thousands of clones, with approximately 60% appearing a single time and under 6% taken by the ten largest. This record comes from a study of cytomegalovirus exposure and HLA in healthy donors. Overall study context: A preliminary data release comprised tens of millions of unique TCRs obtained from HLA-typed donors. Study results and caveats: Earlier results showed most TCR beta V segments being productive about 87% or about 30% of the time.

Input material: PBMCs. The genes are TRBV28 and TRBJ2-1; TRBD1 aligns across 7 bases. The sequence was collected from a boy between 10 and 17 years old in good health and CMV-seropositive. The CDR3 DNA is TGTGCCAGCAGTTTGACAGGGTACGATTCTGCTGAGCAGTTCTTC. This sequence encodes CASSLTGYDSAEQFF.